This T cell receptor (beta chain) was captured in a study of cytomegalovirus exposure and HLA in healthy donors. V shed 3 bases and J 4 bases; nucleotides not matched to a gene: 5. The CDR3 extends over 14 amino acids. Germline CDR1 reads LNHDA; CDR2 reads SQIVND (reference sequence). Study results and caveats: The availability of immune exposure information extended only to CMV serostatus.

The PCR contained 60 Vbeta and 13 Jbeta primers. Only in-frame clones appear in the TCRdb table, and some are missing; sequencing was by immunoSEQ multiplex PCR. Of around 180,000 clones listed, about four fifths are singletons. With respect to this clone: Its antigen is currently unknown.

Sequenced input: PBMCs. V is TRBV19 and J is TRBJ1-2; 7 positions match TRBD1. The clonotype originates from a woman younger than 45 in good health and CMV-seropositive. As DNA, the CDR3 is TGTGCCAGTAGTATCCAGGGGGTCTCCTATGGCTACACCTTC. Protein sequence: CASSIQGVSYGYTF.